The sequence of this T cell receptor beta chain was determined in a study of blood T cell repertoires in COVID-19. Study-wide context: Samples representing acute and convalescent COVID-19 were sourced from the United States, Italy and Spain. The analysed material was cDNA or gDNA that came from T cells, B-cell-depleted T cells, or PBMCs.

Source study methods: Amplification of reference gene primers was used by the study to estimate nucleated cell counts. The repertoire was sequenced with immunoSEQ multiplex PCR; TCRdb's copy has only in-frame clones and lacks some. That table is the source of V, J and clone size, and D and trimming were worked out from the DNA. The data show tens of thousands of clones, 82% seen once. This CDR3 has 15 amino acids. The V gene's germline CDR1 is SEHNR and CDR2 FQNEAQ (reference sequence). V was pared by 6 bases and J by 0 bases, with 5 bases of the junction left unmatched. This receptor was taken from a human donor in a cohort sampled during active COVID-19. The sequencing sample was made of peripheral blood. V usage is TRBV7-9 and J usage is TRBJ1-5, with 7 bases matching TRBD1. For the CDR3, the DNA is TGTGCCAGCAGTACAGGGGCGTATAGCAATCAGCCCCAGCATTTT. Amino acids: CASSTGAYSNQPQHF. Variable domain in full (rest from reference TRBV7-9 and TRBJ1-5): DTGVSQNPRHKITKRGQNVTFRCDPISEHNRLYWYRQTLGQGPEFLTYFQNEAQLEKSRLLSDRFSAERPKGSFSTLEIQRTEQGDSAMYLCASSTGAYSNQPQHFGDGTRLSIL.